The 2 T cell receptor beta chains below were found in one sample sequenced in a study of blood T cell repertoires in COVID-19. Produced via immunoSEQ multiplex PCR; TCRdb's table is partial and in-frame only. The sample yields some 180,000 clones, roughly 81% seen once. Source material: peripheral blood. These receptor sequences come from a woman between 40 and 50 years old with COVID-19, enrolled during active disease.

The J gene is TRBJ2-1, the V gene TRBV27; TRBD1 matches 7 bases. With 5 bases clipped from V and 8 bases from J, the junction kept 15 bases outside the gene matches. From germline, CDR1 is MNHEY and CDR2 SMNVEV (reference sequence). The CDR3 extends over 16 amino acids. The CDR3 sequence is CASSPNSGQAPYEQFF. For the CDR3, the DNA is TGTGCCAGCAGTCCAAATTCAGGACAGGCGCCATATGAGCAGTTCTTC.

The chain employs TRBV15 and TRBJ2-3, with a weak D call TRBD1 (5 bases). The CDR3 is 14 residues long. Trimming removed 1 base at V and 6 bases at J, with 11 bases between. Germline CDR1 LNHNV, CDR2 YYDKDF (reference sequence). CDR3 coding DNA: TGTGCCACCAGCAGAGGGGGCTATGGGGATACGCAGTATTTT. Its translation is CATSRGGYGDTQYF.